This TCR beta chain was identified in a study of graft-versus-host responses after intestinal transplantation. Libraries were prepared by immunoSEQ multiplex PCR; TCRdb keeps only in-frame clonotypes and omits some of them. The data show 20,000 to 30,000 clones, approximately 87% seen once. Trimming took 0 bases from V and 5 from J, leaving 5 bases between them. Germline assignment: CDR1 LNHDA and CDR2 SQIVND (reference sequence). CDR3 size: 13 residues. The source is a human patient who received an intestinal transplant, so some T cells may come from the graft donor. The chain has TRBV19 and TRBJ1-5; D uncertain. The input for sequencing was PBMCs, taken roughly 29 days after intestinal transplant. The CDR3 sequence: CASSIDLDQPQHF. For the CDR3, the DNA is TGTGCCAGTAGTATAGATCTGGATCAGCCCCAGCATTTT.